A selection of T cell receptor beta chains follows, all from one sample in a study of tumor-infiltrating lymphocytes in oesophageal squamous cell carcinoma. TCRdb re-called the PCR reads with MiXCR, one entry per CDR3 protein. The sample holds about 21,000 distinct CDR3 sequences, about 35% seen once. The source material was esophageal tumor tissue. Every receptor here comes from a male donor with esophageal squamous cell carcinoma. CDR3s include the opening cysteine and the closing phenylalanine or tryptophan. The D gene is left open where the match is weak. The size entry is marked missing in some rows and otherwise reads once, few, many or a size class.

TRBV7-2	TRBD2	.	TRBJ2-2	CASSFRTSGGNTGELFF	TGTGCCAGCAGCTTCAGGACTAGCGGAGGGAACACCGGGGAGCTGTTTTTT
TRBV2	.	few	TRBJ2-7	CASRKGLSPYEQYF	TGTGCCAGCAGGAAGGGACTTTCCCCCTACGAGCAGTACTTC
TRBV7-6	.	medium-sized	TRBJ2-2	CASATRRENTGELFF	TGTGCCAGCGCGACTAGGCGGGAGAACACCGGGGAGCTGTTTTTT
TRBV7-2	TRBD1	.	TRBJ2-3	CASSLAGQGRSDTQYF	TGTGCCAGCAGCTTAGCGGGACAGGGCAGATCGGATACGCAGTATTTT
TRBV6-1	.	many	TRBJ1-1	CASIINYRAGEAFF	TGTGCCAGCATTATAAACTACAGGGCCGGTGAAGCTTTCTTT
TRBV7-2	TRBD2	few	TRBJ2-1	CASSFRASGRSSYNEQFF	TGTGCCAGCAGCTTTCGCGCGAGCGGGAGGAGCTCCTACAATGAGCAGTTCTTC
TRBV28	.	many	TRBJ1-1	CASSSGAGTEAFF	TGTGCCAGCAGTTCAGGGGCGGGCACTGAAGCTTTCTTT
TRBV7-9	.	few	TRBJ2-5	CASSFYRDKETQYF	TGTGCCAGCAGCTTCTACCGGGATAAAGAGACCCAGTACTTC
TRBV7-8	.	.	TRBJ1-4	CASSLEGRWEKLFF	TGTGCCAGCAGCTTAGAAGGTAGATGGGAAAAACTGTTTTTT
TRBV7-3	TRBD2	once	TRBJ2-1	CASSLAGGRHNEQFF	TGTGCCAGCAGCTTGGCGGGAGGGAGGCACAATGAGCAGTTCTTC
TRBV7-2	.	.	TRBJ2-7	CASSLSREQYF	TGTGCCAGCAGCTTAAGCAGGGAGCAGTACTTC
TRBV7-6	.	.	TRBJ2-7	CASSLVYSAGTSYEQYF	TGTGCCAGCAGCTTAGTGTATTCAGCGGGCACGTCCTACGAGCAGTACTTC
TRBV7-3	.	.	TRBJ2-6	CASSLPCLLRAVLRF	.
TRBV7-9	TRBD2	.	TRBJ2-1	CASSRIAGARGEQFF	TGTGCCAGCAGCCGTATAGCGGGAGCCAGGGGTGAGCAGTTCTTC
TRBV11-1	.	many	TRBJ2-3	CASSLGPDITDTQYF	TGTGCCAGCAGCTTAGGCCCAGACATCACAGATACGCAGTATTTT
TRBV20-1	TRBD2	many	TRBJ2-1	CSARFSAGGNEQFF	TGCAGTGCTAGATTCTCAGCGGGAGGCAATGAGCAGTTCTTC
TRBV28	TRBD1	many	TRBJ1-6	CASSLSGQYSYNSPLHF	TGTGCCAGCAGTTTATCGGGACAGTACTCCTATAATTCACCCCTCCACTTT
TRBV7-2	.	.	TRBJ1-4	CASRLSGSTNEKLFF	TGTGCCAGCAGGTTATCAGGGTCGACTAATGAAAAACTGTTTTTT
TRBV7-3	.	many	TRBJ2-7	CASSLILGEQQYF	TGTGCCAGCAGCTTAATCTTGGGTGAGCAGCAGTACTTC
TRBV18	.	.	TRBJ2-7	CASSSPGSSYEQYF	TGTGCCAGCTCAAGCCCGGGCAGCTCCTACGAGCAGTACTTC
TRBV5-6	.	few	TRBJ2-3	CASSLAGAGTDTQYF	TGTGCCAGCAGCTTGGCCGGAGCGGGCACAGATACGCAGTATTTT
TRBV5-1	TRBD1	.	TRBJ1-4	CASSVSGGHEKLFF	TGCGCCAGCAGCGTTTCAGGGGGCCATGAAAAACTGTTTTTT
TRBV28	.	many	TRBJ2-7	CASLPSGLGTHSYEQYF	TGTGCCAGCCTTCCCTCAGGACTCGGGACACACTCCTACGAGCAGTACTTC
TRBV6-1	.	many	TRBJ2-7	CASSFTGRAVYEQYF	TGTGCCAGCAGTTTCACCGGGCGGGCGGTCTACGAGCAGTACTTC
TRBV7-2	.	medium-sized	TRBJ1-3	CASSSRSGNTIYF	TGTGCCAGCAGCTCCCGTTCTGGAAACACCATATATTTT
TRBV6-6	.	.	TRBJ2-5	CASRKQETQYF	TGTGCCAGCAGAAAACAGGAGACCCAGTACTTC
TRBV6-1	.	many	TRBJ1-5	CASSRGLSQPQHF	TGTGCCAGCAGCCGGGGGCTCAGTCAGCCCCAGCATTTT
TRBV28	.	many	TRBJ2-7	CASAICRPQF	TGTGCCAGCGCGATCTGTCGACCACAATTC
TRBV7-2	TRBD2	medium-sized	TRBJ2-7	CASSSRGLAVGYEQYF	TGTGCCAGCAGCAGCCGGGGACTAGCGGTTGGCTACGAGCAGTACTTC
TRBV7-8	TRBD1	.	TRBJ2-5	CASSSTGPETQYF	TGTGCCAGCAGCTCGACAGGGCCAGAGACCCAGTACTTC
TRBV7-6	.	.	TRBJ2-7	CASSLIGQGPYEQYF	TGTGCCAGCAGCTTAATCGGTCAGGGCCCCTACGAGCAGTACTTC
TRBV5-1	TRBD1	medium-sized	TRBJ2-7	CASSLTGSDEQYF	TGCGCCAGCAGCCTGACAGGGTCCGACGAGCAGTACTTC
TRBV7-4	.	once	TRBJ1-2	CASSLQGMGGYTF	TGTGCCAGCAGCTTACAGGGTATGGGCGGCTACACCTTC
TRBV6-1	.	.	TRBJ2-3	CASSEAIQETDTTDTQYF	TGTGCCAGCAGTGAAGCGATTCAGGAAACGGATACTACAGATACGCAGTATTTT
TRBV4-2	TRBD1	.	TRBJ2-5	CASSRDRGQETQYF	TGTGCCAGCAGCCGCGACAGGGGGCAAGAGACCCAGTACTTC
TRBV7-2	.	.	TRBJ1-5	CASSPSGGNQPQHF	TGTGCCAGCAGCCCTTCAGGGGGCAATCAGCCCCAGCATTTT
TRBV4-3	.	.	TRBJ1-4	CASSQAGKANEKLFF	TGCGCCAGCAGCCAAGCGGGCAAAGCAAATGAAAAACTGTTTTTT
TRBV7-4	.	.	TRBJ1-2	CASSPDVTNYGYTF	TGTGCCAGCAGCCCAGATGTGACCAACTATGGCTACACCTTC
TRBV7-8	TRBD2	.	TRBJ2-7	CASTQTSGSYEQYF	TGTGCCAGCACCCAGACTAGCGGTAGCTACGAGCAGTACTTC
TRBV2	.	.	TRBJ2-5	CASRGGSETQYF	TGTGCCAGCAGAGGGGGTTCAGAGACCCAGTACTTC
TRBV28	.	many	TRBJ1-2	CASRRRLYGYTF	TGTGCCAGCAGACGCCGATTATATGGCTACACCTTC
TRBV5-1	.	many	TRBJ1-1	CASSPGRDTEAFF	TGCGCCAGCAGCCCGGGACGGGACACTGAAGCTTTCTTT
TRBV6-6	.	.	TRBJ1-1	CASSVNYEQHF	TGTGCCAGCAGCGTGAACTACGAGCAGCACTTT
TRBV7-6	.	.	TRBJ2-7	CASSLRGAEQYF	TGTGCCAGCAGTCTTAGGGGTGCCGAGCAGTACTTC
TRBV5-1	TRBD2	many	TRBJ2-2	CASTSSGRADTGELFF	TGCGCCAGCACGAGTTCCGGGAGGGCCGACACCGGGGAGCTGTTTTTT
TRBV12-3/TRBV12-4	.	medium-sized	TRBJ1-4	CASSPQASNEKLFF	TGTGCCAGCAGCCCACAGGCTTCTAATGAAAAACTGTTTTTT
TRBV9	TRBD1	.	TRBJ1-3	CASSVAPGTDRNTIYF	TGTGCCAGCAGCGTAGCGCCCGGGACAGACAGAAACACCATATATTTT
TRBV5-1	TRBD1	many	TRBJ1-2	CASSFQGDRALNYGYTF	TGCGCCAGCAGCTTCCAGGGGGACAGGGCTTTGAACTATGGCTACACCTTC
TRBV12-3/TRBV12-4	.	.	TRBJ2-2	CASSLRETGELFF	TGTGCCAGCAGTTTACGAGAAACCGGGGAGCTGTTTTTT
TRBV11-1	TRBD2	many	TRBJ2-1	CASSAWTSGSSYNEQFF	TGTGCCAGCAGCGCCTGGACTAGCGGGAGCTCCTACAATGAGCAGTTCTTC
TRBV7-2	TRBD2	.	TRBJ2-1	CASSLDGTSGYEQFF	TGTGCCAGCAGCTTAGATGGGACTAGCGGCTACGAGCAGTTCTTC